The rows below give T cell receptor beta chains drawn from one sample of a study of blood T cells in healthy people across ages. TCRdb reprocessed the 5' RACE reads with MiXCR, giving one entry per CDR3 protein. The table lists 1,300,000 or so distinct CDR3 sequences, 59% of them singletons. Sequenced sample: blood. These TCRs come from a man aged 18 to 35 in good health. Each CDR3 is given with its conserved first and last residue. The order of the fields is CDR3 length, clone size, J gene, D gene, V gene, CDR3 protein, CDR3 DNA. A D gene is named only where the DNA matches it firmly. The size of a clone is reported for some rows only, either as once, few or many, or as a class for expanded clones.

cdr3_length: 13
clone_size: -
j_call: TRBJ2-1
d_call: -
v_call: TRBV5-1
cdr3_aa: CASKGQTPNEQFF
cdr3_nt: TGCGCCAGCAAAGGACAGACCCCCAATGAGCAGTTCTTC

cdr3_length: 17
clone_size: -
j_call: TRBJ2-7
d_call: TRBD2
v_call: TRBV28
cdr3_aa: CASSFLLAGGPSYEQYF
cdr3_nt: TGTGCCAGCAGTTTCCTACTAGCGGGAGGGCCCTCCTACGAGCAGTACTTC

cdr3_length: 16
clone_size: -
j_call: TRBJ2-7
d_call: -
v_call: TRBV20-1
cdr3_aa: CSASSSPGPPRHEQYF
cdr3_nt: TGCAGTGCTAGTTCCAGCCCTGGACCTCCTCGACACGAGCAGTACTTC

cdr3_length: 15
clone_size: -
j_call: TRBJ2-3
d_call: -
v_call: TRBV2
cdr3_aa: CASSAGLGPLDTQYF
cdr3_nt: TGTGCCAGCAGCGCGGGACTTGGGCCTTTAGATACGCAGTATTTT

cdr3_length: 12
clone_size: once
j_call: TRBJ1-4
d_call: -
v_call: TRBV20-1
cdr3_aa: CSARPTGGKLFF
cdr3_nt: TGCAGTGCTAGACCTACCGGGGGAAAACTGTTTTTT

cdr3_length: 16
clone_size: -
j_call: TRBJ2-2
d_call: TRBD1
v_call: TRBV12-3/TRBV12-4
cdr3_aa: CASSPRTGTNTGELFF
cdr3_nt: TGTGCCAGCAGTCCCAGGACAGGGACGAACACCGGGGAGCTGTTTTTT

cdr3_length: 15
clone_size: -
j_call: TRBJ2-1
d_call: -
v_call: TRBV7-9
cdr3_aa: CASSSRTVSYNEQFF
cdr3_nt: TGTGCCAGCAGCTCTAGGACGGTCTCCTACAATGAGCAGTTCTTC

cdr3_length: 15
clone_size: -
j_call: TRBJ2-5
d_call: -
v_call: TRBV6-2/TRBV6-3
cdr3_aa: CASSYGGTWAETQYF
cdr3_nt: TGTGCCAGCAGTTACGGGGGTACCTGGGCAGAGACCCAGTACTTC

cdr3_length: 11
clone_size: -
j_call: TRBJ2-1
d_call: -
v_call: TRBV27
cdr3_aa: CASNTLNEQFF
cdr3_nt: TGTGCCAGCAACACGCTCAATGAGCAGTTCTTC

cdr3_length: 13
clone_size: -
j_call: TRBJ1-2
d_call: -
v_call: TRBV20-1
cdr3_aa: CSARVGIPHGYTF
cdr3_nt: TGCAGTGCTAGAGTAGGGATACCCCATGGCTACACCTTC

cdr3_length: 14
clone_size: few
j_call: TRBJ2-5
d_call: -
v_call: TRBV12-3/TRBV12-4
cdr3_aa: CASTGTADRRTQYF
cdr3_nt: TGTGCCAGCACGGGGACTGCGGATCGTCGGACCCAGTACTTC

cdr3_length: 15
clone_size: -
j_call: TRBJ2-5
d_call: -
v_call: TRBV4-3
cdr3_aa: CASSQDVLSGVDQYF
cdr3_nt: TGCGCCAGCAGCCAAGATGTTCTTTCGGGGGTGGATCAGTACTTC

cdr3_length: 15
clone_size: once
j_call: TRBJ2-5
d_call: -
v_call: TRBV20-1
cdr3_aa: CSALDSAFDQETQYF
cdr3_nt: TGCAGTGCATTGGACAGTGCCTTTGACCAAGAGACCCAGTACTTC

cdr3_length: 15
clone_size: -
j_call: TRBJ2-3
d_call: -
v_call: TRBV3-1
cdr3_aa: CASSQDRRGRDTQYF
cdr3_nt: TGTGCCAGCAGCCAAGATCGGAGGGGGCGAGATACGCAGTATTTT

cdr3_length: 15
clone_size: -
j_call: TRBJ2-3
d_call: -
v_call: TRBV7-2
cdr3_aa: CASSARGPSTDTQYF
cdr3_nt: TGTGCCAGCAGCGCTCGGGGACCTAGCACAGATACGCAGTATTTT

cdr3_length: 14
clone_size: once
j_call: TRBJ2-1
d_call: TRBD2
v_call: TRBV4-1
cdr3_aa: CASSHAASGNEQFF
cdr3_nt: TGCGCCAGCAGCCATGCGGCTAGCGGAAATGAGCAGTTCTTC

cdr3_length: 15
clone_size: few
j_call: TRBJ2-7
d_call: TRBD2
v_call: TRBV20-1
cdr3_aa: CSARGTSGATYEQYF
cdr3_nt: TGCAGTGCGAGGGGTACTAGCGGGGCCACCTACGAGCAGTACTTC

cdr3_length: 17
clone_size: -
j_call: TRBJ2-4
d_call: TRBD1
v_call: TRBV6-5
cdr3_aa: CASSFSSTGTAKNIQYF
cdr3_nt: TGTGCCAGCAGTTTTTCCTCGACAGGGACGGCCAAAAACATTCAGTACTTC

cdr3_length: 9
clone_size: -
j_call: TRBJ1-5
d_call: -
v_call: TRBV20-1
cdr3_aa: CSAGQPQHF
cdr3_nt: TGCAGTGCTGGTCAGCCCCAGCATTTT

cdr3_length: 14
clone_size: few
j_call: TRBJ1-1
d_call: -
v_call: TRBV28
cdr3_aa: CASSLMGENTEAFF
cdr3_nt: TGTGCCAGCAGTTTAATGGGGGAGAACACTGAAGCTTTCTTT

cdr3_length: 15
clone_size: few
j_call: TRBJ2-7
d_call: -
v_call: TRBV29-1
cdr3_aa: CSVEPLGSTSYEQYF
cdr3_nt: TGCAGCGTTGAGCCCCTGGGAAGTACCTCCTACGAGCAGTACTTC

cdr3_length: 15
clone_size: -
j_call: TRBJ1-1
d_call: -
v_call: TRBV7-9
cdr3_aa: CASRPYGGGGTEAFF
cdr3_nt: TGTGCCAGCCGTCCCTATGGTGGGGGGGGCACTGAAGCTTTCTTT

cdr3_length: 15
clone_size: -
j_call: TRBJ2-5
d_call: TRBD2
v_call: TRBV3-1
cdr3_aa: CASSQRTSDRGTQYF
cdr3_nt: TGTGCCAGCAGCCAGCGGACTAGCGATAGGGGGACCCAGTACTTC

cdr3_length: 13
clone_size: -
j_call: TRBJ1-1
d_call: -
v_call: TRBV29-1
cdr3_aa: CSAGAGGSTEAFF
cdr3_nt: TGCAGCGCAGGGGCAGGAGGATCCACTGAAGCTTTCTTT

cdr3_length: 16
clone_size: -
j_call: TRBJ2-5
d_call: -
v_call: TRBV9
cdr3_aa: CASSVASRGYQETQYF
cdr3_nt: TGTGCCAGCAGCGTAGCGAGTAGGGGGTACCAAGAGACCCAGTACTTC

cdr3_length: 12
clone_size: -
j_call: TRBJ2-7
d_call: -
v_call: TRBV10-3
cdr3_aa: CAISEFSYEQYF
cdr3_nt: TGTGCCATCAGTGAATTCTCCTACGAGCAGTACTTC

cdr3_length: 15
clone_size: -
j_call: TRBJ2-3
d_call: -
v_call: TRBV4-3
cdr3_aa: CASSLQHRYTDTQYF
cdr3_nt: TGCGCCAGCAGCCTCCAACACCGGTACACAGATACGCAGTATTTT

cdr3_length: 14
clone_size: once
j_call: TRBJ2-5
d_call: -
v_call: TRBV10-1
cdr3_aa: CASNIGQGGETQYF
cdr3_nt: TGCGCCAGCAACATAGGACAAGGGGGAGAGACCCAGTACTTC